The 16 T cell receptor beta chains below were found in one sample sequenced in a study of cytomegalovirus exposure and HLA in healthy donors. Primers: 60 Vbeta forward and 13 Jbeta reverse. Here immunoSEQ multiplex PCR was the method, and the copy in TCRdb shows in-frame clones only, minus some. The sample has 100,000 to 150,000 clones, roughly three quarters seen once. The sample was PBMCs. These receptors were obtained from a woman in her fifties or sixties in good health and CMV-seronegative.

The chain combines TRBV27 with TRBJ2-3; no reliable D call. Per germline, CDR1 MNHEY and CDR2 SMNVEV (reference sequence). This CDR3 is 12 amino acids long. The V end was cut by 6 bases, the J end by 4 bases, with 8 bases between. The CDR3 loop is CASSPSPDTQYF. CDR3 DNA: TGTGCCAGCAGCCCTTCCCCAGATACGCAGTATTTT.

The rearrangement joins TRBV28 to TRBJ1-1, with D perhaps TRBD1 (6 bases). The V end was cut by 4 bases, the J end by 2 bases, with 14 bases between. From germline, CDR1 is MDHEN and CDR2 SYDVKM. The CDR3 is 15 residues long. DNA for the CDR3: TGTGCCAGCAGTTCCGAGGGGGGGACTAACACTGAAGCTTTCTTT. Protein sequence: CASSSEGGTNTEAFF. Complete variable domain (other parts from reference TRBV28 and TRBJ1-1): DVKVTQSSRYLVKRTGEKVFLECVQDMDHENMFWYRQDPGLGLRLIYFSYDVKMKEKGDIPEGYSVSREKKERFSLILESASTNQTSMYLCASSSEGGTNTEAFFGQGTRLTVV.

The rearrangement uses TRBV14 and TRBJ2-1, with 8 positions matching TRBD2. Trimming took 0 bases from V and 6 from J; bases not matched to a gene: 7. The CDR3 is 16 amino acids. In germline, CDR1 is SGHDN, CDR2 FVKESK. This CDR3 is CASSQDPSGRSNEQFF. CDR3 nucleotide sequence: TGTGCCAGCAGCCAAGATCCCAGCGGGAGAAGCAATGAGCAGTTCTTC.

This rearrangement joins TRBV11-2 to TRBJ2-2, with 9 bases aligning to TRBD1. CDR3 length equals 17 residues. The germline V gene has CDR1 SGHAT and CDR2 FQNNGV. Germline trimming cut 5 bases from V and 3 bases from J; bases unmatched to any gene: 10. CDR3 loop: CASSHTVGTGHTGELFF. In nucleotides, the CDR3 is TGTGCCAGCAGCCACACCGTCGGGACAGGGCACACCGGGGAGCTGTTTTTT.

The V and J genes are TRBV7-9 and TRBJ2-7, with D unclear. V lost 1 base to trimming and J lost 4 bases, with 11 bases between them. CDR3 length: 14 amino acids. Looked up from germline, CDR1 is SEHNR and CDR2 is FQNEAQ (reference sequence). The CDR3 region is CASSLGSSTYEQYF. The CDR3 DNA reads TGTGCCAGCAGCTTAGGGTCGAGTACTTACGAGCAGTACTTC.

This clone has just a few counts. The chain is built from TRBV9 and TRBJ2-7; TRBD2 agrees at 9 bases. The germline gives CDR1 SGDLS, CDR2 YYNGEE. The CDR3 length is 16 residues. J was trimmed by 3 bases and V by 0 bases; bases with no gene match: 7. DNA of the CDR3: TGTGCCAGCAGCGTAGTGGATAGCGGGGGCCTCTACGAGCAGTACTTC. It translates to CASSVVDSGGLYEQYF. Complete variable domain (other parts from reference TRBV9 and TRBJ2-7): DSGVTQTPKHLITATGQRVTLRCSPRSGDLSVYWYQQSLDQGLQFLIQYYNGEERAKGNILERFSAQQFPDLHSELNLSSLELGDSALYFCASSVVDSGGLYEQYFGPGTRLTVT.

V and J are TRBV7-6 and TRBJ2-1; no clear D. Looked up from germline, CDR1 is SGHVS and CDR2 is FNYEAQ. Trimming took off 2 bases at V and 7 bases at J, with 9 bases between the two ends. The length of the CDR3 is 13 residues. The CDR3 region has the DNA TGTGCCAGCAGCTTATTAGCTCGGAATGAGCAGTTCTTC. Its translation is CASSLLARNEQFF. The whole variable domain, remainder taken from reference TRBV7-6 and TRBJ2-1, is GAGVSQSPRYKVTKRGQDVALRCDPISGHVSLYWYRQALGQGPEFLTYFNYEAQQDKSGLPNDRFSAERPEGSISTLTIQRTEQRDSAMYRCASSLLARNEQFFGPGTRLTVL.

The rearrangement joins TRBV18 to TRBJ2-5, with 12 bases aligning to TRBD1. The ends lost 5 bases at V and 1 base at J; junction bases unmatched: 11. This CDR3 is built from 18 residues. The germline V gene has CDR1 KGHSH and CDR2 LQKENI. The CDR3 nucleotides are TGTGCCAGCTCATCTCCCCCGGGGACAGGGGGCCGCCAAGAGACCCAGTACTTC. Protein product: CASSSPPGTGGRQETQYF.

This sequence joins TRBV2 and TRBJ1-1; 9 positions match TRBD1. The CDR3 has 16 amino acids. Germline V lookup: CDR1 SNHLY, CDR2 FYNNEI. The J segment lost 5 bases and the V segment lost 6 bases, leaving 13 bases of the junction unmatched. CDR3 DNA: TGTGCCAGCAGCTTACCGGGACAGGGCCCGGGGACTGAAGCTTTCTTT. Translating gives CASSLPGQGPGTEAFF.

The chain has TRBV6-1 and TRBJ2-4, with D perhaps matching TRBD1 (6 bases). Germline V gene sequence: CDR1 MNHNS, CDR2 SASEGT. V was trimmed by 4 bases and J by 1 base, leaving 8 bases between them. The CDR3 extends over 14 amino acids. The CDR3 protein is CASSVGAAKNIQYF. The CDR3 DNA sequence: TGTGCCAGCAGTGTGGGGGCTGCCAAAAACATTCAGTACTTC.

The V call is TRBV2, the J call TRBJ2-1, with TRBD2 matching 10 bases. V lost 4 bases, J lost 6 bases, and 6 bases stayed unmatched. CDR1 and CDR2 (germline): SNHLY, FYNNEI. The CDR3 contains 15 residues. DNA for the CDR3: TGTGCCAGCAGTGGGAGCGGGGGGGAGTTCAATGAGCAGTTCTTC. It translates to CASSGSGGEFNEQFF.

The J gene is TRBJ2-2, the V gene TRBV2; the match to TRBD1 covers 7 bases. The CDR3 loop spans 13 amino acids. Per the germline V gene, CDR1 is SNHLY and CDR2 is FYNNEI. V trimming: 6 bases; J trimming: 6 bases; junction bases outside the gene matches: 4. CDR3 nucleotides: TGTGCCAGCAGCCCCGACAGGGCCGGGGAGCTGTTTTTT. It specifies CASSPDRAGELFF.

The chain carries TRBV7-6 and TRBJ1-4; 11 bases are a match to TRBD1. The germline V gene encodes CDR1 SGHVS and CDR2 FNYEAQ. Germline trimming cut 4 bases from V and 5 bases from J; bases unmatched to any gene: 6. This CDR3 region has 16 residues. CDR3 nucleotide sequence: TGTGCCAGCAGCTCGTTCCGGGACAGGGGGAATGAAAAACTGTTTTTT. Protein product: CASSSFRDRGNEKLFF.

This chain uses TRBV4-1 with TRBJ2-1; TRBD2 agrees at 11 bases. The V gene end was trimmed by 3 bases and the J gene end by 6 bases; junction bases not matched to a gene: 7. The CDR3 is made up of 16 amino acids. From germline, CDR1 is MGHRA and CDR2 YSYEKL. The CDR3 DNA sequence: TGCGCCAGCAGCCAGGGGGGACTAGCGGCTCTCAATGAGCAGTTCTTC. Its translation: CASSQGGLAALNEQFF.

This chain links TRBV11-1 with TRBJ2-1; 8 positions agree with TRBD2. Germline CDR1 reads SGHAT; CDR2 reads FQDESV (reference sequence). The length of the CDR3 is 18 residues. V shed 0 bases and J 5 bases; nucleotides not matched to a gene: 12. CDR3 residues: CASSLATSGGSMNNEQFF. DNA for the CDR3: TGTGCCAGCAGCTTAGCCACTAGCGGAGGTTCAATGAACAATGAGCAGTTCTTC.

This clone was seen a handful of times. The chain joins TRBV6-5 to TRBJ2-2; no clear D. V lost 3 bases, J lost 6 bases, and 8 bases lay in between. Germline assignment: CDR1 MNHEY and CDR2 SVGAGI. This CDR3 region has 13 residues. CDR3 loop: CASSYERAGELFF. CDR3 DNA sequence: TGTGCCAGCAGTTATGAACGGGCCGGGGAGCTGTTTTTT.